This TCR beta chain was profiled in a study of human T cells and chemical hapten exposure. For the study at large: Recorded diagnoses among the mostly female patients were alopecia areata, totalis or universalis.

CDR1 is LGHNA and CDR2 is YSLEER in the germline V gene. Trimming stripped 0 bases from V and 5 bases from J, with 11 bases between. This CDR3 comprises 15 residues. Study-wide points: Clustering by CDR3 similarity yielded significantly more large clusters from expanded TCRs than controls.

Time point here: patch test 3, about 24 weeks after DPC sensitization. Treatment indicated: therapeutic diphenylcyclopropenone sensitization with weekly scalp DPC. MiXCR was run by TCRdb on the RACE reads, yielding one entry per CDR3 protein. The table has 25,000 to 35,000 distinct CDR3 sequences, more than 5% seen once. This clonotype was seen at least ten times. The antigen remains undetermined. The chain is built from TRBV4-3 and TRBJ2-1; D unresolved. The material was whole blood, obtained in connection with sensitization to the hapten diphenylcyclopropenone (DPC). This receptor was taken from a man younger than 45 with alopecia areata. Some clones in this sample may be carry-over from other donors' samples. CDR3 nucleotide sequence: TGCGCCAGCAGCCAAGATCTGGGTGGCAACAATGAGCAGTTCTTC. Residues: CASSQDLGGNNEQFF.